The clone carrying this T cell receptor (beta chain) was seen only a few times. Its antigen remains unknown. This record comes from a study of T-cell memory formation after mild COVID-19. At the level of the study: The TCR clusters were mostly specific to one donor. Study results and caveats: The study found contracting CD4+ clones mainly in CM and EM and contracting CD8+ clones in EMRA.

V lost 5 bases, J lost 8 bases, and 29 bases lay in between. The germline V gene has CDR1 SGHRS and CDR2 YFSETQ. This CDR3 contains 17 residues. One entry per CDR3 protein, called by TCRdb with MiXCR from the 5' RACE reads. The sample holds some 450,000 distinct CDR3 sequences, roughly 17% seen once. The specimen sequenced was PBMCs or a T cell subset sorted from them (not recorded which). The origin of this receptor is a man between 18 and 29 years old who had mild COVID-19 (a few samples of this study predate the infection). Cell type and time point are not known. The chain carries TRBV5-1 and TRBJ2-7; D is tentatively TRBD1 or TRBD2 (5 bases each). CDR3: CASRASPPGTGSPQQYF. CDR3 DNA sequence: TGCGCCAGCAGAGCATCTCCCCCCGGGACCGGATCCCCTCAGCAGTACTTC.